These T cell receptor beta chains were read from a single sample in a study of blood T cell repertoires in COVID-19. TCRdb's copy holds only in-frame clones and misses some; the assay was immunoSEQ multiplex PCR. The profile shows 280,000 or so clones, roughly 85% of them singletons. The specimen was PBMCs or T cells enriched from blood (not recorded which). These receptors were obtained from a man aged 25 to 40 who had recovered from COVID-19. Both conserved end residues are part of each CDR3. The order of the fields is J gene, V gene, D gene, CDR3 length, clone size, CDR3 protein, CDR3 DNA. A D gene is named only where the DNA matches it firmly. Clone size is stated in some rows and not others, as once, few, many or a class when expanded.

TRBJ1-4	TRBV21-1	-	16	-	CASSTVRGEGTEKLFF	TGTGCCAGCAGCACGGTGAGAGGGGAGGGGACTGAAAAACTGTTTTTT
TRBJ1-1	TRBV11-2	TRBD1	16	-	CASSSPRTGVDPEAFF	TGTGCCAGCAGCTCGCCAAGGACAGGGGTAGATCCTGAAGCTTTCTTT
TRBJ2-7	TRBV6-2/TRBV6-3	TRBD1	16	-	CASSYRQGANPYEQYF	TGTGCCAGCAGTTACAGACAGGGGGCGAATCCCTACGAGCAGTACTTC
TRBJ2-3	TRBV7-3	TRBD1	15	-	CASSGTGAQADTQYF	TGTGCCAGCAGCGGGACAGGGGCCCAGGCAGATACGCAGTATTTT
TRBJ1-6	TRBV2	-	14	-	CASTYDSYNSPLHF	TGTGCCAGCACGTACGACAGCTATAATTCACCCCTCCACTTT
TRBJ1-1	TRBV7-6	-	15	-	CASSPGGRTRTEAFF	TGTGCCAGCAGCCCTGGTGGGAGGACGAGGACTGAAGCTTTCTTT
TRBJ1-2	TRBV19	-	12	-	CASSMTAYGYTF	TGTGCCAGTAGTATGACAGCCTATGGCTACACCTTC
TRBJ2-2	TRBV27	TRBD2	15	-	CASSFQAGGPGELFF	TGTGCCAGCAGTTTTCAGGCGGGGGGACCCGGGGAGCTGTTTTTT
TRBJ2-2	TRBV9	-	13	-	CASSLYGTGELFF	TGTGCCAGCAGCCTATACGGCACCGGGGAGCTGTTTTTT
TRBJ2-1	TRBV6-5	-	13	-	CASSMGLNNEQFF	TGTGCCAGCAGTATGGGACTTAACAATGAGCAGTTCTTC
TRBJ1-1	TRBV27	TRBD1	13	-	CASLGGMNTEAFF	TGTGCCAGTTTAGGGGGCATGAACACTGAAGCTTTCTTT
TRBJ2-3	TRBV7-3	-	15	-	CASSLGFAGTDTQYF	TGTGCCAGCAGCTTAGGTTTTGCAGGCACAGATACGCAGTATTTT
TRBJ2-7	TRBV7-9	-	13	-	CASSAPGRYEQYF	TGTGCCAGCAGCGCCCCAGGCCGGTACGAGCAGTACTTC
TRBJ1-2	TRBV5-5	TRBD1	15	-	CASSIQGAMGYGYTF	TGTGCCAGCAGTATTCAGGGGGCCATGGGCTATGGCTACACCTTC
TRBJ2-1	TRBV2	TRBD2	15	few	CASSDSSGGANEQFF	TGTGCCAGCAGTGATTCTAGCGGGGGGGCCAATGAGCAGTTCTTC
TRBJ1-6	TRBV9	-	13	-	CASSGPPQSPLHF	TGTGCCAGCAGCGGCCCCCCACAATCACCCCTCCACTTT
TRBJ2-7	TRBV6-5	TRBD1	13	-	CASSRQGPYEQYF	TGTGCCAGCAGCAGACAGGGGCCCTACGAGCAGTACTTC
TRBJ1-1	TRBV24-1	TRBD1	15	-	CATSDTQTGHTEAFF	TGTGCCACCAGTGATACTCAGACAGGGCACACTGAAGCTTTCTTT
TRBJ1-1	TRBV2	TRBD1	15	-	CASIGQGAINTEAFF	TGTGCCAGCATAGGACAGGGGGCAATTAACACTGAAGCTTTCTTT
TRBJ1-1	TRBV7-9	-	13	-	CASIPPGGYEAFF	TGTGCCAGCATTCCCCCCGGGGGATATGAAGCTTTCTTT
TRBJ2-7	TRBV5-4	TRBD2	15	-	CASSFTRGSSYEQYF	TGTGCCAGCAGTTTCACGCGGGGGAGCTCCTACGAGCAGTACTTC
TRBJ1-5	TRBV21-1	-	19	-	CASSKWNFRGPYSNQPQHF	TGTGCCAGCAGCAAATGGAATTTTAGAGGTCCCTATAGCAATCAGCCCCAGCATTTT
TRBJ1-4	TRBV3-1/TRBV3-2	TRBD1	17	once	CASRTGTGRSTNEKLFF	TGTGCCAGCAGGACAGGGACAGGGAGGTCAACTAATGAAAAACTGTTTTTT
TRBJ1-1	TRBV19	-	11	-	CASSLRGEAFF	TGTGCCAGTAGCCTTCGGGGAGAAGCTTTCTTT
TRBJ1-3	TRBV5-4	-	15	-	CASSLSSRTGNTIYF	TGTGCCAGCAGCTTGTCATCGAGGACTGGAAACACCATATATTTT
TRBJ2-2	TRBV7-9	TRBD2	19	-	CASRKRGLAGGKTTGELFF	TGTGCCAGCAGAAAAAGGGGACTAGCGGGGGGGAAAACCACCGGGGAGCTGTTTTTT
TRBJ1-1	TRBV4-1	-	14	-	CASSQVGGVTEAFF	TGCGCCAGCAGCCAAGTGGGAGGGGTCACTGAAGCTTTCTTT
TRBJ1-6	TRBV3-1/TRBV3-2	TRBD1	13	once	CASSHTGGSPLHF	TGTGCCAGCAGCCATACAGGGGGGTCACCCCTCCACTTT
TRBJ2-2	TRBV11-3	-	13	once	CASSLRGTGELFF	TGTGCCAGCAGCTTAAGGGGGACCGGGGAGCTGTTTTTT
TRBJ2-4	TRBV5-1	-	17	-	CASSHLGDTLAKNIQYF	TGCGCCAGCAGCCACCTCGGGGACACCCTAGCCAAAAACATTCAGTACTTC
TRBJ2-1	TRBV7-8	TRBD1	15	-	CASRQTGSPYNEQFF	TGTGCCAGCAGGCAGACAGGGTCCCCCTACAATGAGCAGTTCTTC
TRBJ2-7	TRBV20-1	-	11	-	CSANFQGEQYF	TGCAGTGCTAACTTCCAGGGGGAGCAGTACTTC
TRBJ2-3	TRBV24-1	TRBD2	17	once	CATSERSGGGSRDTQYF	TGTGCCACCAGTGAACGGAGCGGGGGCGGGTCCCGAGATACGCAGTATTTT
TRBJ1-4	TRBV5-5	-	15	-	CASSLTLGIGEKLFF	TGTGCCAGCAGCTTGACCCTTGGTATCGGTGAAAAACTGTTTTTT
TRBJ1-2	TRBV2	TRBD1	15	-	CALRRVQGAVDGYTF	TGTGCCCTCAGGCGAGTGCAGGGGGCTGTCGATGGCTACACCTTC
TRBJ1-1	TRBV18	TRBD1	14	once	CASSRGQGATEAFF	TGTGCCAGCTCACGCGGACAGGGGGCAACTGAAGCTTTCTTT
TRBJ2-7	TRBV25-1	-	13	few	CASNQEENLEQYF	TGTGCCAGCAATCAGGAGGAGAATTTAGAGCAGTACTTC
TRBJ2-5	TRBV2	TRBD2	14	-	CASRTTSGGETQYF	TGTGCCAGCAGGACAACTAGCGGGGGGGAGACCCAGTACTTC
TRBJ1-1	TRBV19	TRBD1	12	-	CASRGTGNEAFF	TGTGCCAGTAGAGGGACAGGTAACGAAGCTTTCTTT
TRBJ2-3	TRBV7-6	TRBD2	14	-	CASGGLAGTDTQYF	TGTGCCAGCGGGGGACTAGCGGGGACCGATACGCAGTATTTT
TRBJ2-3	TRBV29-1	TRBD1	13	-	CSVGEGAADTQYF	TGCAGCGTTGGAGAGGGGGCAGCAGATACGCAGTATTTT
TRBJ2-2	TRBV11-2	TRBD2	18	-	CASSLLSGGFTNTGELFF	TGTGCCAGCAGCTTACTTAGCGGGGGTTTTACGAACACCGGGGAGCTGTTTTTT